The 20 T cell receptor beta chains in this list originate from one sample, sequenced in a study of cytomegalovirus exposure and HLA in healthy donors. The primer mix had 60 Vbeta and 13 Jbeta primers. Using immunoSEQ multiplex PCR, the repertoire was profiled, and TCRdb retains in-frame clones only, with some absent. Among approximately 200,000 clones, about four fifths were seen once, and the ten largest hold roughly 6%. Sequenced sample: PBMCs. These receptors came from a woman in her twenties or thirties in good health and CMV-seropositive.

This chain connects TRBV5-1 to TRBJ1-1; D gene unclear. Trimming took 5 bases from V and 0 from J, leaving 8 bases between them. Germline lookup yields CDR1 SGHRS and CDR2 YFSETQ. This CDR3 has 13 amino acids. CDR3 coding DNA: TGCGCCAGCAGGTCGGGGATGAACACTGAAGCTTTCTTT. Translated, it gives CASRSGMNTEAFF.

The chain employs TRBV7-3 and TRBJ2-3, with TRBD2 identical over 7 bases. Trimming cost V 5 bases and J 2 bases; bases outside gene matches: 7. This CDR3 region has 15 residues. Germline V gene data show CDR1 as SGHTA and CDR2 as FQGTGA. The CDR3 sequence is CASSERGGITDTQYF. DNA for the CDR3: TGTGCCAGCAGCGAGCGGGGAGGTATCACAGATACGCAGTATTTT.

This clone was picked up a small number of times. This chain uses TRBV5-4 with TRBJ1-2; D is unclear. CDR1 is SGHNT, CDR2 YYREEE, per germline (reference sequence). V lost 0 bases and J 7 bases, leaving 13 bases between the germline ends. This CDR3 region has 14 residues. DNA of the CDR3: TGTGCCAGCAGCTTGGTTAGGGAGGGTGGTGGCTACACCTTC. It translates to CASSLVREGGGYTF.

This clone was counted only a few times. J is TRBJ1-4 and V is TRBV5-6; unclear D gene. Germline CDR1 and CDR2: SGHDT and YYEEEE. This CDR3 contains 14 residues. Trimming removed 5 bases at V and 3 bases at J, with 11 bases between. DNA for the CDR3: TGTGCCAGCAGTCCCCGGGAAGCTAATGAAAAACTGTTTTTT. Translation: CASSPREANEKLFF.

The V and J genes are TRBV6-6 and TRBJ1-1; D perhaps matches TRBD1 (5 bases). Trimming stripped 5 bases from V and 2 bases from J, with 6 bases between. Germline-derived CDR1 and CDR2 are MNHNY and SVGAGI (reference sequence). This CDR3 has 12 amino acids. CDR3 amino acids: CASSRGNTEAFF. Here the CDR3 DNA reads TGTGCCAGCAGTAGGGGTAACACTGAAGCTTTCTTT.

The genes are TRBV11-2 and TRBJ2-1, with 11 bases identical to TRBD2. Germline V gene sequence: CDR1 SGHAT, CDR2 FQNNGV. The V segment lost 7 bases and the J segment 0 bases; nucleotides outside the gene matches: 11. The CDR3 contains 18 residues. Here the CDR3 reads CASTRTSGPRSSYNEQFF. As DNA, the CDR3 is TGTGCCAGCACCCGGACTAGCGGGCCCCGAAGCTCCTACAATGAGCAGTTCTTC.

Only a few counts were recorded for this clone. This chain uses TRBV27 with TRBJ2-2; possibly TRBD2 for D (5 bases). Trimming took off 2 bases at V and 7 bases at J, with 14 bases between the two ends. The CDR3 covers 15 residues. Per germline, CDR1 MNHEY and CDR2 SMNVEV (reference sequence). This chain's CDR3 is CASSLGGPPYGELFF. The CDR3 DNA follows: TGTGCCAGCAGTTTAGGAGGCCCGCCCTACGGGGAGCTGTTTTTT.

The V gene is TRBV10-1, the J gene TRBJ2-3; a weak D match, TRBD2 (6 bases). The CDR3 consists of 13 residues. Trimming removed 6 bases from V and 3 bases from J, with 10 bases in between. The germline V gene has CDR1 WNHNN and CDR2 SYGVQD (reference sequence). CDR3 nucleotide sequence: TGCGCCAGCAGCTTTAGCGGAACAGATACGCAGTATTTT. Translating it yields CASSFSGTDTQYF.

The rearrangement uses TRBV4-2 and TRBJ1-1; D might be TRBD1 (6 bases). Between the trimmed V and J ends, which lost 1 base and 7 bases, there was a span of 13 bases. The CDR3 has 14 residues. Germline CDR1 LGHNA, CDR2 YNFKEQ. As DNA, the CDR3 is TGTGCCAGCAGCCAAGCAAGCAGGGGCAGTGAAGCTTTCTTT. This sequence encodes CASSQASRGSEAFF.

This clone was detected a few times. Compared with germline, one end of the junction differs, possibly owing to a read error. The J gene is TRBJ2-5, the V gene TRBV6-1, with a tentative D call TRBD1 (5 bases). The CDR3 covers 14 residues. Germline-derived CDR1 and CDR2 are MNHNS and SASEGT. The CDR3 bases are TGTGCCAGCAGTGAAGCCCCAGGACAAGGGACCCAGTACTTC. Amino acid sequence: CASSEAPGQGTQYF.

The gene calls are TRBV7-2 and TRBJ1-4, with TRBD1 identical over 10 bases. The CDR3 length is 16 residues. The germline V gene encodes CDR1 SGHTA and CDR2 FQGNSA. V was pared by 5 bases and J by 5 bases, with 8 bases of the junction left unmatched. In nucleotides, the CDR3 is TGTGCCAGCAGCCCCCGCCCGGGACAGGGGAATGAAAAACTGTTTTTT. This sequence encodes CASSPRPGQGNEKLFF.

This clone was counted once. This chain uses TRBV4-3 with TRBJ2-7, with 8 bases identical to TRBD1. Trimming cost V 0 bases and J 5 bases; bases outside gene matches: 3. Germline assignment: CDR1 LGHNA and CDR2 YSLEER. This CDR3 spans 14 amino acids. Written as DNA, the CDR3 is TGCGCCAGCAGCCAAGAGACAGGGGCCCACGAGCAGTACTTC. Its protein is CASSQETGAHEQYF.

This clone was seen more than once but under ten times. This chain connects TRBV5-4 to TRBJ2-5, with 7 bases identical to TRBD2. V dropped 4 bases and J dropped 7; count of bases not matched to a gene: 10. This CDR3 comprises 14 residues. The germline CDR1 and CDR2 sequences are SGHNT and YYREEE (reference sequence). The CDR3 sequence is CASSAGTGGGTQYF. CDR3 coding DNA: TGTGCCAGCAGCGCCGGGACTGGGGGGGGGACCCAGTACTTC.

The V and J genes are TRBV25-1 and TRBJ2-1; 15 nucleotides align to TRBD2. The CDR3 consists of 18 residues. V trimming: 1 base; J trimming: 4 bases; junction bases outside the gene matches: 5. Germline CDR1 MGHDK, CDR2 SYGVNS. CDR3 in amino acids: CASSESGLAGGGYNEQFF. CDR3 bases: TGTGCCAGCAGTGAATCAGGACTAGCGGGAGGGGGTTACAATGAGCAGTTCTTC.

The rearrangement links TRBV29-1 to TRBJ2-2, with D possibly TRBD1 on 5 matching bases. The germline gives CDR1 SQVTM, CDR2 ANQGSEA. V was shortened by 4 bases and J by 4 bases, with 10 bases between the two germline ends. CDR3 size: 13 residues. Written as DNA, the CDR3 is TGCAGCGTTGTGGGGCTCCTCACCGGGGAGCTGTTTTTT. Its translation: CSVVGLLTGELFF.

The V and J genes are TRBV9 and TRBJ2-5, with 9 bases fitting TRBD2. The CDR3 loop spans 18 amino acids. The trim removed 0 bases at V and 0 bases at J, leaving 9 bases unmatched. CDR1 is SGDLS, CDR2 YYNGEE, per germline. This CDR3 is CASSVATSGSTNQETQYF. The CDR3 region has the DNA TGTGCCAGCAGCGTAGCGACTAGCGGCAGCACTAACCAAGAGACCCAGTACTTC.

The chain links TRBV19 to TRBJ2-1; weak D call: TRBD2 (5 bases). Germline assignment: CDR1 LNHDA and CDR2 SQIVND (reference sequence). V was clipped by 5 bases and J by 8 bases, with 19 bases between them. The CDR3 consists of 15 residues. The CDR3 loop is CASSGNSGEGHEQFF. The DNA of the CDR3 is TGTGCCAGTAGTGGGAATTCCGGGGAAGGCCATGAGCAGTTCTTC.

V usage is TRBV2 and J usage is TRBJ1-6; 7 bases line up with TRBD1. The CDR3 loop spans 14 amino acids. Germline V CDR1 and CDR2: SNHLY, FYNNEI. The junction had 4 bases not matched to a gene; V was cut back by 4 bases and J by 7 bases. CDR3 bases: TGTGCCAGCAGTGCCGCAGGGGGGAATTCACCCCTCCACTTT. Its translation: CASSAAGGNSPLHF.

The chain is built from TRBV5-1 and TRBJ2-1; 8 nucleotides match TRBD1. In germline, CDR1 is SGHRS, CDR2 YFSETQ. The CDR3 runs 15 residues. Unmatched junction bases numbered 4, after V lost 4 bases and J lost 1 base. The CDR3 DNA sequence: TGCGCCAGCAGCGCGGGGACAGGTTCCTACAATGAGCAGTTCTTC. It translates to CASSAGTGSYNEQFF.

The chain has TRBV5-1 and TRBJ2-5; 10 bases are a match to TRBD2. J lost 1 base, V lost 3 bases, and 3 bases had no gene match. The germline CDR1 and CDR2 sequences are SGHRS and YFSETQ. The CDR3 has 15 amino acids. CDR3 sequence: CASSSRLAGQETQYF. The CDR3 DNA is TGCGCCAGCAGCTCGAGACTAGCGGGCCAAGAGACCCAGTACTTC.